The 25 T cell receptor beta chains in this list originate from one sample, sequenced in a study of blood T cells in healthy people across ages. A second about 7 to 12 cycle PCR used barcoded and J-beta primers. TCRdb re-analysed the 5' RACE reads in MiXCR, keeping a single row per CDR3 protein. The sample contains approximately 360,000 distinct CDR3 sequences, roughly half of which appear only once. What was sequenced was blood. The receptors derive from a man between 60 and 75 years old in good health.

The chain combines TRBV4-2 with TRBJ2-3; D is perhaps TRBD1 (7 bases). This CDR3 has 18 amino acids. Germline V CDR1 and CDR2: LGHNA, YNFKEQ. Trimming removed 0 bases from V and 6 bases from J, with 22 bases in between. For the CDR3, the DNA is TGTGCCAGCAGCCAAGATGAAGTGGGGGGACCCAGGGGGGATACGCAGTATTTT. As protein: CASSQDEVGGPRGDTQYF.

The V and J genes are TRBV6-5 and TRBJ2-1; 8 bases are shared with TRBD2. The germline gives CDR1 MNHEY, CDR2 SVGAGI. The CDR3 runs 15 residues. V shed 2 bases and J 4 bases; nucleotides not matched to a gene: 4. CDR3 bases: TGTGCCAGCAGTTACCAATTAGCGGGGTACAATGAGCAGTTCTTC. It yields the protein CASSYQLAGYNEQFF.

This chain connects TRBV5-6 to TRBJ2-1, with 9 positions matching TRBD2. Germline V gene data show CDR1 as SGHDT and CDR2 as YYEEEE. This CDR3 has 15 residues. J was trimmed by 6 bases and V by 2 bases; bases with no gene match: 6. The DNA of the CDR3 is TGTGCCAGCAGCTTCCGGACTAGCGAGAGCAATGAGCAGTTCTTC. Its protein is CASSFRTSESNEQFF.

The chain joins TRBV2 to TRBJ2-4; the match to TRBD1 covers 8 bases. The J call is in doubt because the DNA end fits TRBJ2-7 better. The CDR3 covers 14 residues. Germline V gives CDR1 SNHLY, CDR2 FYNNEI. CDR3 loop: CASSRDRSNYEQYF. The CDR3 coding sequence is TGTGCCAGCAGCCGGGACAGGTCGAACTACGAGCAGTACTTC.

This sequence joins TRBV28 and TRBJ2-7, with 8 bases identical to TRBD1. The CDR3 extends over 15 amino acids. Germline values: CDR1 MDHEN, CDR2 SYDVKM. V shed 3 bases and J 4 bases; nucleotides not matched to a gene: 8. The CDR3 sequence: CASSLPRTGNYEQYF. CDR3 DNA: TGTGCCAGCAGTTTGCCGCGGACAGGGAATTACGAGCAGTACTTC.

The V call is TRBV27, the J call TRBJ2-6, with D perhaps matching TRBD1 (5 bases). The CDR3 is 15 residues long. Per the germline V gene, CDR1 is MNHEY and CDR2 is SMNVEV (reference sequence). Deletions cut 4 bases from V and 4 bases from J, with 11 bases between. The CDR3 DNA follows: TGTGCCAGCAGTTCCAGGGTCGCGGGGGCCAACGTCCTGACTTTC. It translates to CASSSRVAGANVLTF.

This clonotype was recorded once. The genes are TRBV6-5 and TRBJ2-7; TRBD1 or TRBD2 may be the D gene (5 bases each). Between the trimmed V and J ends, which lost 5 bases and 3 bases, there was a span of 17 bases. The CDR3 is 15 residues long. From germline, CDR1 is MNHEY and CDR2 SVGAGI. The CDR3 region is CASSPTGPTYYEQYF. In nucleotides, the CDR3 is TGTGCCAGCAGTCCGACGGGACCCACTTACTACGAGCAGTACTTC.

This clonotype was found a few times. V usage is TRBV7-2 and J usage is TRBJ2-1; tentative D call: TRBD1 (6 bases). Between the trimmed V and J ends, which lost 1 base and 1 base, there was a span of 8 bases. Germline-derived CDR1 and CDR2 are SGHTA and FQGNSA. The CDR3 extends over 15 amino acids. The CDR3 spells CASSLGGLSYNEQFF. The CDR3, as DNA: TGTGCCAGCAGCTTAGGGGGGCTTTCCTACAATGAGCAGTTCTTC.

V gene TRBV12-3 or TRBV12-4 combines with J gene TRBJ2-1, with 8 nucleotides matching TRBD2. The CDR3 runs to 16 residues. V lost 2 bases, J lost 6 bases, and 9 bases stayed unmatched. The CDR3 coding sequence is TGTGCCAGCAGTTTATTAGGTCGGGGGGGATTCAATGAGCAGTTCTTC. Amino acid sequence: CASSLLGRGGFNEQFF.

The rearrangement uses TRBV27 and TRBJ2-3; tentatively, D is TRBD1 or TRBD2 (6 bases each). There are 13 residues in the CDR3. Germline V lookup: CDR1 MNHEY, CDR2 SMNVEV (reference sequence). CDR3 sequence reads: CQGWRGARDTQYF. As DNA, the CDR3 is TGTCAGGGGTGGAGGGGGGCTAGAGATACGCAGTATTTT.

The chain joins TRBV10-3 to TRBJ2-7; possibly TRBD1 for D (5 bases). Trimming shortened V by 4 bases and J by 2 bases, and 12 bases separated the two germline ends. In germline, CDR1 is ENHRY, CDR2 SYGVKD. The CDR3 is 14 amino acids. DNA for the CDR3: TGTGCCATCAGTGGCTCCCAGGGAACCTACGAGCAGTACTTC. Translation gives CAISGSQGTYEQYF.

At least ten counts were recorded for this clonotype. CDR3 nucleotides: TGTGCCAGCAGCTTACGGGACAGGGACGAGCAGTACTTC. It is translated as CASSLRDRDEQYF. V gene TRBV7-3 combines with J gene TRBJ2-7; TRBD1 matches 9 bases. Germline assignment: CDR1 SGHTA and CDR2 FQGTGA. The junction had 1 base not matched to a gene; V was cut back by 2 bases and J by 5 bases. The CDR3 has 13 amino acids.

The gene calls are TRBV2 and TRBJ2-5, with D tentatively TRBD2 (5 bases). The germline gives CDR1 SNHLY, CDR2 FYNNEI. This CDR3 spans 14 amino acids. With 5 bases removed from V and 0 bases from J, the gap between germline ends came to 10 bases. The CDR3 DNA follows: TGTGCCAGCAGTTCTAGCCCCAACCAAGAGACCCAGTACTTC. As protein: CASSSSPNQETQYF.

This clonotype was counted between two and nine times. This CDR3 is CSAAVGEHTDTQYF. The CDR3 bases are TGCAGTGCAGCGGTCGGAGAACACACAGATACGCAGTATTTT. V is TRBV20-1 and J is TRBJ2-3, with a tentative D call TRBD2 (5 bases). CDR3 length: 14 residues. Trimming pared 6 bases from V and 2 bases from J, leaving 15 bases between. In germline, CDR1 is DFQATT, CDR2 SNEGSKA (reference sequence).

This clonotype was observed a handful of times. The V call is TRBV29-1, the J call TRBJ2-3; possible D gene TRBD2, 6 bases. Germline-derived CDR1 and CDR2 are SQVTM and ANQGSEA. Trimming removed 4 bases from V and 0 bases from J, with 26 bases in between. This CDR3 is built from 19 residues. In DNA form, the CDR3 reads TGCAGCGTTGTCGTCCGGCGTAGCGGAGCTTCTACTAGCACAGATACGCAGTATTTT. Its protein product is CSVVVRRSGASTSTDTQYF.

V usage is TRBV20-1 and J usage is TRBJ2-5; 8 bases match TRBD1. The CDR3 spans 15 residues. The germline V gene has CDR1 DFQATT and CDR2 SNEGSKA (reference sequence). V shed 0 bases and J 5 bases; nucleotides not matched to a gene: 8. The CDR3: CSARDRRTGLETQYF. The CDR3 bases are TGCAGTGCTAGAGATCGGCGGACAGGGTTGGAGACCCAGTACTTC.

The gene calls are TRBV19 and TRBJ2-5; D might be TRBD1 or TRBD2, each matching 6 bases. Germline assignment: CDR1 LNHDA and CDR2 SQIVND (reference sequence). Trimming removed 3 bases at V and 12 bases at J, with 23 bases between. The CDR3 is 15 residues long. CDR3 bases: TGTGCCAGTAGTATTCGGCCATCGGGGGCTATAGACAAGTACTTC. Protein product: CASSIRPSGAIDKYF.

The chain couples TRBV6-1 to TRBJ2-5; D is possibly TRBD1 or TRBD2 (5 bases each). This CDR3 region has 16 residues. The V gene lost 4 bases and the J gene lost 1 base, with 16 bases spanning the gap. The V gene's germline CDR1 is MNHNS and CDR2 SASEGT. In nucleotides, the CDR3 is TGTGCCAGCAGTGGGGGCGGAGGCGTTACCCAAGAGACCCAGTACTTC. Translated: CASSGGGGVTQETQYF.

The V and J genes are TRBV20-1 and TRBJ2-4, with no clear D. The J call may be incorrect, as the DNA end agrees better with TRBJ2-7. Per the germline V gene, CDR1 is DFQATT and CDR2 is SNEGSKA (reference sequence). The CDR3 has 12 residues. As DNA, the CDR3 is TGCAGTGCTAGAGATCCCCTCTACGAGCAGTACTTC. Encoded protein: CSARDPLYEQYF.

In its sample, this clonotype was seen a few times. V and J are TRBV25-1 and TRBJ2-1; perhaps TRBD1 as D (5 bases). The V gene lost 8 bases and the J gene lost 10 bases, with 15 bases spanning the gap. The germline V gene encodes CDR1 MGHDK and CDR2 SYGVNS. There are 12 residues in the CDR3. The CDR3: CASGAASREQFF. DNA for the CDR3: TGTGCCAGCGGGGCGGCCTCCAGGGAGCAGTTCTTC.

The chain carries TRBV6-1 and TRBJ2-7, with 7 bases identical to TRBD2. CDR1 is MNHNS and CDR2 is SASEGT in the germline V gene. The ends lost 4 bases at V and 3 bases at J; junction bases unmatched: 6. This CDR3 spans 14 amino acids. DNA of the CDR3: TGTGCCAGCAGTGGGGGGGGAGGCTACTACGAGCAGTACTTC. Amino acid sequence: CASSGGGGYYEQYF.

The V call is TRBV14, the J call TRBJ2-4, with TRBD2 as a possible D gene (5 bases). V was pared by 3 bases and J by 0 bases, with 9 bases between. The CDR3 runs 15 residues. Germline V gene data show CDR1 as SGHDN and CDR2 as FVKESK. The CDR3 protein is CASSQFRGAKNIQYF. The CDR3 DNA is TGTGCCAGCAGCCAGTTTCGGGGAGCCAAAAACATTCAGTACTTC.

As regards this clonotype: This sequence may be a read error, since a much larger clone differs from it by one base. This chain uses TRBV20-1 with TRBJ1-5, with D unclear. This CDR3 contains 12 residues. Germline V CDR1 and CDR2: DFQATT, SNEGSKA (reference sequence). The CDR3, as DNA: TGCAGGGCTAGAGATGGACCCCAGCCCCAGCATTTT. Amino acids: CRARDGPQPQHF.

The CDR3 DNA sequence: TGTGCCAGCGAAGAGAGTTTTCGAGCTTTCTTT. It yields the protein CASEESFRAFF. The chain links TRBV28 to TRBJ1-1; D ambiguous. The CDR3 length is 11 residues. The germline V and J ends were trimmed by 8 bases and 10 bases, with 14 bases remaining between them. CDR1 is MDHEN and CDR2 is SYDVKM in the germline V gene.

In this sample, this clonotype turned up once. The genes are TRBV7-9 and TRBJ1-2; TRBD1 might be the D (5 bases). The CDR3 runs 14 residues. The germline V gene has CDR1 SEHNR and CDR2 FQNEAQ (reference sequence). Trimming pared 3 bases from V and 3 bases from J, leaving 11 bases between. CDR3 sequence (DNA): TGTGCCAGCAGCTTTGCCAGGGCAGACTATGGCTACACCTTC. As protein: CASSFARADYGYTF.